This TCR beta chain was profiled in a study of cytomegalovirus exposure and HLA in healthy donors. Regarding the study as a whole: In vitro confirmation showed three CMV-associated chains to be CMV antigen specific. The study put around 180 TCR beta chains on its list as cytomegalovirus-associated.

Donors sampled were nominally healthy, though unrecorded immune exposures were likely. Use of 60 Vbeta and 13 Jbeta primers characterized the PCR. TCRdb's table, derived via immunoSEQ multiplex PCR, lists solely in-frame clones and lacks some. The data show 100,000 to 150,000 clones, approximately 87% seen once. CDR1 and CDR2 from the germline V gene are SGDLS and YYNGEE. The ends were cut back, 0 bases at V and 3 bases at J, with 12 bases in the middle. The CDR3 consists of 16 residues. In the case of this clone: Its specificity is not known.

This chain connects TRBV9 to TRBJ2-2, with D tentatively TRBD2 (7 bases). This sequence was found in a man in his late teens or twenties in good health and CMV-seropositive. Sequencing was performed on PBMCs. The CDR3, as DNA: TGTGCCAGCAGCGTAGAAGGGGGGGCCGACACCGGGGAGCTGTTTTTT. This translates into CASSVEGGADTGELFF.